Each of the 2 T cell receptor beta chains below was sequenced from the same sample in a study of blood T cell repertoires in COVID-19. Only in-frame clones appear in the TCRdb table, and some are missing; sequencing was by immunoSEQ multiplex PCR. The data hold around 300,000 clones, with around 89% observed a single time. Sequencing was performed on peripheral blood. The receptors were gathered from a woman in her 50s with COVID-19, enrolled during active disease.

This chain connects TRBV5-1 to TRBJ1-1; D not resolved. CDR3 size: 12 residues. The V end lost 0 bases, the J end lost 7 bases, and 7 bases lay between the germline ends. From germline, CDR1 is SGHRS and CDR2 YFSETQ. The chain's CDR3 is CASSLGRGEAFF. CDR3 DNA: TGCGCCAGCAGCTTGGGTCGGGGTGAAGCTTTCTTT. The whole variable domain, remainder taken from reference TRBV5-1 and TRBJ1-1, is KAGVTQTPRYLIKTRGQQVTLSCSPISGHRSVSWYQQTPGQGLQFLFEYFSETQRNKGNFPGRFSGRQFSNSRSEMNVSTLELGDSALYLCASSLGRGEAFFGQGTRLTVV.

CDR3 residues: CASSPPKASGTYEQYF. In DNA form, the CDR3 reads TGTGCCAGCTCACCACCGAAGGCTAGCGGAACTTACGAGCAGTACTTC. The chain carries TRBV18 and TRBJ2-7; 7 bases map to TRBD2. The germline CDR1 and CDR2 sequences are KGHSH and LQKENI. This CDR3 has 16 amino acids. Trimming cost V 0 bases and J 4 bases; bases outside gene matches: 9.